This paragraph covers one TCR beta chain sequence. Its target antigen remains unknown. No quality values exist for individual bases; no much larger clone is one base distant. The source of the sample is a study of control samples from healthy donors and cancer patients (dated by TCRdb to the early 2020s). Libraries were prepared through the immunoSEQ multiplex PCR assay. TCRdb took over this immuneACCESS table, retaining in-frame rearrangements with V and J assigned. Such tables are incomplete; in checked studies, under half of the missing clones stem from an unresolved V gene, and the remainder is unexplained. Here the sample has about 130,000 clones; 80% to 95% occur a single time. The leading ten clones occupy approximately 2.7% of the sample. The trim is 6 bases for V and 5 bases for J, with a gap of 16 bases between the germline ends. CDR1 and CDR2, per the germline V gene, are MNHEY and SVGAGI. Inclusive of the bounding cysteine and phenylalanine, the CDR3 is 14 residues long. Just CDR3 DNA is preserved here, 42 bases in frame from base 1.

Sequenced material: blood. This chain joins TRBV6-5 to TRBJ1-1, with no confidently assigned D gene. The sequence was collected from a man aged 18 to 29 in good health. The DNA reads TGTGCCAGCAGGAAGGAATATTTGGGTACTGAAGCTTTCTTT. This is translated as CASRKEYLGTEAFF.